A single sample gave rise to the 28 T cell receptor beta chains below, sequenced in a study of synovial regulatory T cells in juvenile arthritis. Only in-frame clones appear in the TCRdb table, and some are missing; sequencing was by immunoSEQ multiplex PCR. The sample shows 8,000 to 10,000 clones, and more than 0.85% sits with its ten largest clones. The source material was Treg cells from blood. Specified subset: remaining (HLA-DR-negative) circulating blood Treg cells. Receptors were obtained from a donor between 2 and 29 years old with juvenile idiopathic arthritis.

The V gene is TRBV4-1, the J gene TRBJ2-5; TCRdb lists TRBD1, though no DNA is available to test this call. CDR1 is MGHRA and CDR2 is YSYEKL in the germline V gene. The CDR3 runs to 15 residues. This entry has no DNA. The CDR3 here is CASSQDGPHQETQYF.

The rearrangement uses TRBV5-1 and TRBJ2-2. Germline V gives CDR1 SGHRS, CDR2 YFSETQ. The CDR3 has 13 amino acids. No DNA is given. CDR3 in amino acids: CASSLGNTGELFF.

The chain has TRBV6-6 and TRBJ1-3; absent DNA, TCRdb's TRBD1 call cannot be checked. The germline CDR1 and CDR2 sequences are MNHNY and SVGAGI (reference sequence). CDR3 length: 15 amino acids. No DNA is given. The CDR3 is CASSTTARSGNTIYF.

The chain recombines TRBV18 with TRBJ1-1. The CDR3 totals 11 residues. A DNA sequence was not provided. Germline V gene data show CDR1 as KGHSH and CDR2 as LQKENI. The chain's CDR3 is CASSWNTEAFF.

Measured by frequency, this clone is medium-sized. The chain has TRBV6-1 and TRBJ1-2; without DNA, the TCRdb call of TRBD1 cannot be checked. The CDR3 loop spans 13 amino acids. No DNA sequence was recorded. Germline values: CDR1 MNHNS, CDR2 SASEGT. CDR3 loop: CASTFQGTASYTF.

V usage is TRBV7-9 and J usage is TRBJ2-7. CDR3 length: 13 residues. No DNA was logged. CDR1 is SEHNR and CDR2 is FQNEAQ in the germline V gene (reference sequence). CDR3 sequence: CASSPRGAHEQYF.

The rearrangement uses TRBV5-6 and TRBJ1-4; TCRdb selects TRBD1, and the lack of DNA leaves this call unchecked. The germline V gene has CDR1 SGHDT and CDR2 YYEEEE. The CDR3 runs 15 residues. The DNA is unrecorded. This CDR3 is CASSFDRGRGEKLFF.

V and J are TRBV6-4 and TRBJ2-1; without DNA, the TCRdb call of TRBD2 cannot be checked. This CDR3 has 15 amino acids. DNA for this receptor is not on file. Germline CDR1 and CDR2: MRHNA and SNTAGT. CDR3 in amino acids: CASSGGLAAFDEQFF.

The V and J genes are TRBV6-5 and TRBJ2-7; TCRdb proposes TRBD1, but this gene call is untestable without DNA. CDR1 and CDR2 from the germline V gene are MNHEY and SVGAGI. This CDR3 region has 12 residues. No DNA accompanies this entry. CDR3 amino acids: CASSRTGREQYF.

The rearrangement links TRBV4-1 to TRBJ1-1. The CDR3 extends over 14 amino acids. No DNA appears here. The germline V gene encodes CDR1 MGHRA and CDR2 YSYEKL. This CDR3 reads CASSQEMPTAEAFF.

The CDR3 is CASSFDLMPLHF. The chain carries TRBV7-9 and TRBJ1-6. The CDR3 contains 12 residues. No DNA sequence is on record. CDR1 SEHNR and CDR2 FQNEAQ come from the germline V gene (reference sequence).

The J gene is TRBJ1-5, the V gene TRBV6-1. The CDR3 totals 15 residues. No DNA accompanies this entry. Germline CDR1 and CDR2: MNHNS and SASEGT. The CDR3: CASSVTPFPDQPQHF.

V and J are TRBV2 and TRBJ2-3. The CDR3 contains 21 residues. This entry has no DNA. Germline-derived CDR1 and CDR2 are SNHLY and FYNNEI. This chain's CDR3 is CASSETLRAQATGNSTDTQYF.

The chain is built from TRBV5-1 and TRBJ1-2. CDR3 length: 15 residues. No coding sequence is recorded. Germline loops: CDR1 SGHRS, CDR2 YFSETQ. This CDR3 is CASSLAPTQPGGYTF.

This sequence joins TRBV5-4 and TRBJ2-7; without DNA, the TCRdb call of TRBD1 cannot be checked. The germline gives CDR1 SGHNT, CDR2 YYREEE (reference sequence). This CDR3 is built from 16 residues. No DNA sequence was recorded. The CDR3 here is CASSRDSDRYSYEQYF.

The chain is built from TRBV5-5 and TRBJ1-2. The CDR3 is 16 residues long. There is no recorded DNA. Looked up from germline, CDR1 is SGHKS and CDR2 is YYEKEE (reference sequence). The CDR3 loop is CASSLGRAVYNYGYTF. The full variable domain, with the rest looked up from reference TRBV5-5 and TRBJ1-2, is DAGVTQSPTHLIKTRGQQVTLRCSPISGHKSVSWYQQVLGQGPQFIFQYYEKEERGRGNFPDRFSARQFPNYSSELNVNALLLGDSALYLCASSLGRAVYNYGYTFGSGTRLTVV.

CDR3: CASSSAGGERNQPQHF. This chain links TRBV28 with TRBJ1-5; without DNA, the TCRdb call of TRBD1 cannot be checked. CDR3 length: 16 amino acids. Nucleotide data are not available. Germline V CDR1 and CDR2: MDHEN, SYDVKM.

The rearrangement links TRBV5-1 to TRBJ2-7. CDR1 is SGHRS and CDR2 is YFSETQ in the germline V gene. The CDR3 has 15 residues. DNA was not recorded. The CDR3 sequence: CASSLQGGGPYEQYF.

The chain uses TRBV13 and TRBJ1-2. The germline V gene has CDR1 PRHDT and CDR2 FYEKMQ (reference sequence). The CDR3 is 15 amino acids. The coding DNA is unavailable. CDR3 amino acids: CASSPGGTSMEGYTF.

The rearrangement uses TRBV4-3 and TRBJ1-6. CDR1 and CDR2 from the germline V gene are LGHNA and YSLEER. CDR3 length: 14 residues. No coding sequence is recorded. CDR3: CASSQVIRGSPLHF.

The J gene is TRBJ2-3, the V gene TRBV5-4; TCRdb's assignment of TRBD1 cannot be checked, as there is no DNA. This CDR3 contains 12 residues. The entry carries no DNA sequence. Germline CDR1 SGHNT, CDR2 YYREEE (reference sequence). The CDR3 loop reads CASTTEKGTQYF.

The chain combines TRBV28 with TRBJ1-6. In germline, CDR1 is MDHEN, CDR2 SYDVKM. The CDR3 sequence is 14 residues long. DNA for this receptor is not on file. CDR3 protein: CASSLGLPIAPLHF.

The chain carries TRBV14 and TRBJ1-2. Germline CDR1 SGHDN, CDR2 FVKESK. The CDR3 has 15 amino acids. This entry has no DNA. CDR3: CASSPAAIGGYGYTF.

The J gene is TRBJ1-2, the V gene TRBV19; the D gene TCRdb calls, TRBD1, cannot be checked with no DNA. In germline, CDR1 is LNHDA, CDR2 SQIVND (reference sequence). The CDR3 spans 11 residues. Only the protein is available. Here the CDR3 reads CASSQDYGYTF.

The genes are TRBV28 and TRBJ2-2; TCRdb picks TRBD1, but there is no DNA to check that call. The CDR3 has 15 amino acids. Only the protein is available. Looked up from germline, CDR1 is MDHEN and CDR2 is SYDVKM. CDR3 in amino acids: CASSLPDREAGELFF.

The chain couples TRBV20-1 to TRBJ2-7; TCRdb's D call, TRBD1, is unchecked because there is no DNA. This CDR3 spans 7 amino acids. No DNA is recorded. Germline lookup yields CDR1 DFQATT and CDR2 SNEGSKA (reference sequence). CDR3: CSAKQYF.

The chain has TRBV10-3 and TRBJ1-1. CDR1 is ENHRY, CDR2 SYGVKD, per germline. The CDR3 extends over 12 amino acids. No coding sequence is recorded. The CDR3 sequence is CAISELNTEAFF.

This clone is medium-sized by frequency. This chain links TRBV16 with TRBJ2-3; TCRdb reports TRBD2, a call that lacks DNA to check it against. There are 16 residues in the CDR3. DNA is not on record. Germline CDR1 KGHSY, CDR2 FQNENV. The CDR3 is CASTRTQAGGADTQYF.